This passage covers 20 T cell receptor beta chains from one sample sequenced in a study of early T cells in non-severe SARS-CoV-2 infection. TCRdb analysed the 5' RACE reads with MiXCR anew, one entry per CDR3 protein. The sample has tens of thousands of distinct CDR3 sequences, about an eighth seen once. Sequencing used whole blood. These receptors were obtained from an adult who was a healthcare worker with PCR-confirmed SARS-CoV-2 infection or an uninfected control (not recorded which).

This clonotype was recorded a few times. The chain carries TRBV29-1 and TRBJ2-5; either TRBD1 or TRBD2 may supply D (5 bases each). Germline CDR1 SQVTM, CDR2 ANQGSEA. There are 16 residues in the CDR3. Deletions cut 5 bases from V and 1 base from J, with 20 bases between. CDR3 sequence (DNA): TGCAGCGTTCTCCGGGACCCCCCTGGGGGCCAAGAGACCCAGTACTTC. Translated: CSVLRDPPGGQETQYF.

This clonotype was detected many times. The CDR3 bases are TGTGCCAGCAGCTTAGAAGGAACCTTATCCGAACCCCAGTACTTC. Its protein is CASSLEGTLSEPQYF. This rearrangement joins TRBV7-7 to TRBJ2-5; D is ambiguous. V was cut by 1 base and J by 9 bases, with 18 bases left in between. From germline, CDR1 is SSHAT and CDR2 FNYEAQ (reference sequence). The CDR3 consists of 15 residues.

This clonotype was picked up a small number of times. The chain combines TRBV5-1 with TRBJ2-7; D is uncertain. Trimming shortened V by 0 bases and J by 5 bases, and 9 bases separated the two germline ends. Looked up from germline, CDR1 is SGHRS and CDR2 is YFSETQ. The CDR3 loop spans 13 amino acids. CDR3: CASSLGPGNEQYF. Written as DNA, the CDR3 is TGCGCCAGCAGCTTGGGACCGGGCAACGAGCAGTACTTC. Together with reference TRBV5-1 and TRBJ2-7, the CDR3 gives the full variable domain: KAGVTQTPRYLIKTRGQQVTLSCSPISGHRSVSWYQQTPGQGLQFLFEYFSETQRNKGNFPGRFSGRQFSNSRSEMNVSTLELGDSALYLCASSLGPGNEQYFGPGTRLTVT.

V and J are TRBV19 and TRBJ2-7, with 12 bases that match TRBD2. Germline lookup yields CDR1 LNHDA and CDR2 SQIVND (reference sequence). Trimming removed 7 bases from V and 2 bases from J; junction bases left unmatched: 3. There are 14 residues in the CDR3. The CDR3 here is CASTRTSGAYEQYF. In nucleotides, the CDR3 is TGTGCCAGTACCAGGACTAGCGGGGCCTACGAGCAGTACTTC.

This clonotype was found a few times. V usage is TRBV7-3 and J usage is TRBJ1-1, with a possible D match to TRBD1 (5 bases). Per germline, CDR1 SGHTA and CDR2 FQGTGA. The CDR3 is 13 residues long. Trimming removed 5 bases from V and 1 base from J, with 8 bases in between. This CDR3 reads CASSTGQNTEAFF. In DNA, the CDR3 is TGTGCCAGCAGCACCGGACAGAACACTGAAGCTTTCTTT.

In this sample, this clonotype turned up many times. The rearrangement uses TRBV10-3 and TRBJ2-3; D call uncertain. CDR3 length: 12 amino acids. Germline values: CDR1 ENHRY, CDR2 SYGVKD. The V gene lost 6 bases and the J gene lost 0 bases, with 4 bases spanning the gap. As DNA, the CDR3 is TGTGCCATCAGCACGAGCACAGATACGCAGTATTTT. Amino acids: CAISTSTDTQYF.

This clonotype was seen a handful of times. The chain links TRBV20-1 to TRBJ2-3; D gene ambiguous. Germline CDR1 is DFQATT and CDR2 is SNEGSKA (reference sequence). V lost 5 bases to trimming and J lost 2 bases, with 5 bases between them. The CDR3 is made up of 11 amino acids. The DNA for the CDR3 is TGCAGTGCTCGGGTCACAGATACGCAGTATTTT. Its translation is CSARVTDTQYF.

The rearrangement links TRBV11-2 to TRBJ1-1, with D uncertain. CDR3 length equals 13 residues. Germline CDR1 is SGHAT and CDR2 is FQNNGV. Trimming left V 1 base short and J 2 bases short, with 5 bases between. The CDR3 nucleotides read TGTGCCAGCAGCTTAGTGTCAAACACTGAAGCTTTCTTT. This translates into CASSLVSNTEAFF.

This clonotype was seen a few times. The chain couples TRBV18 to TRBJ1-1; D is undetermined. The V end was cut by 5 bases, the J end by 4 bases, with 17 bases between. Per germline, CDR1 KGHSH and CDR2 LQKENI. The CDR3 sequence is 15 residues long. The CDR3 sequence is CASSLQPPGSTEAFF. In DNA, the CDR3 is TGTGCCAGCTCATTACAGCCCCCCGGGAGCACTGAAGCTTTCTTT.

This clonotype occurred a few times. The chain employs TRBV20-1 and TRBJ2-5; TRBD2 agrees at 14 bases. This CDR3 comprises 16 residues. The trim removed 5 bases at V and 1 base at J, leaving 6 bases unmatched. Looked up from germline, CDR1 is DFQATT and CDR2 is SNEGSKA (reference sequence). The CDR3 sequence: CSAVGLAGGLQETQYF. DNA for the CDR3: TGCAGTGCTGTAGGACTAGCGGGGGGACTCCAAGAGACCCAGTACTTC.

This chain joins TRBV10-3 and TRBJ2-7, with D possibly being TRBD1 (5 bases). Germline CDR1 and CDR2: ENHRY and SYGVKD. V lost 8 bases to trimming and J lost 5 bases, with 13 bases between them. This CDR3 contains 12 residues. Here the CDR3 DNA reads TGTGCCATCGGCTTTCAGGGCCACGAGCAGTACTTC. Its protein product is CAIGFQGHEQYF.

CDR3 region: CASSLTTGNQPQHF. The CDR3, as DNA: TGCGCCAGCAGCTTGACAACAGGGAATCAGCCCCAGCATTTT. The chain couples TRBV5-1 to TRBJ1-5, with a possible D match to TRBD1 (6 bases). The CDR3 runs to 14 residues. In germline, CDR1 is SGHRS, CDR2 YFSETQ. V was clipped by 1 base and J by 4 bases, with 9 bases between them.

At least ten counts were recorded for this clonotype. V usage is TRBV5-5 and J usage is TRBJ2-3; D is undetermined. Per germline, CDR1 SGHKS and CDR2 YYEKEE (reference sequence). V was cut by 2 bases and J by 5 bases, with 12 bases left in between. This CDR3 region has 14 residues. The CDR3 DNA is TGTGCCAGCAGCTTCAGTGGATTTGGAGATACGCAGTATTTT. Encoded protein: CASSFSGFGDTQYF.

At least ten counts were recorded for this clonotype. This chain joins TRBV19 and TRBJ1-2; a possible D gene is TRBD1 (5 bases). This CDR3 comprises 15 residues. Germline V gives CDR1 LNHDA, CDR2 SQIVND (reference sequence). Trimming shortened V by 6 bases and J by 5 bases, and 19 bases separated the two germline ends. The CDR3 DNA is TGTGCCAGTAGCAAAGACAGCCGACCTCTATATGGCTACACCTTC. This codes for CASSKDSRPLYGYTF.

This clonotype appeared a few times. The chain recombines TRBV20-1 with TRBJ1-1, with D hard to call. The V and J ends lost 1 base and 3 bases respectively, with 12 bases between them. Germline CDR1 and CDR2: DFQATT and SNEGSKA (reference sequence). The CDR3 totals 14 residues. The CDR3 is CSARGEVSYTEAFF. The CDR3 DNA is TGCAGTGCTAGAGGGGAGGTCAGTTACACTGAAGCTTTCTTT.

Only a few counts were recorded for this clonotype. This chain links TRBV29-1 with TRBJ2-2; TRBD1 agrees at 7 bases. Germline V gene data show CDR1 as SQVTM and CDR2 as ANQGSEA. V lost 1 base to trimming and J lost 6 bases; unmatched junction nucleotides: 11. This CDR3 comprises 16 residues. CDR3 nucleotide sequence: TGCAGCGTTGAAGCTGTTGGGCAGGGGGATCCCGGGGAGCTGTTTTTT. The encoded protein is CSVEAVGQGDPGELFF.

The V gene is TRBV6-2 or TRBV6-3, the J gene TRBJ2-4; possibly TRBD1 for D (6 bases). The germline CDR1 and CDR2 sequences are MNHEY and SVGEGT. Trimming took 5 bases from V and 9 from J, leaving 20 bases between them. The CDR3 extends over 15 amino acids. CDR3 in amino acids: CASSTGRFGSGIQYF. CDR3 nucleotide sequence: TGTGCCAGCAGTACAGGGCGGTTTGGGTCAGGCATTCAGTACTTC.

The chain links TRBV29-1 to TRBJ1-1, with D unclear. Germline CDR1 and CDR2: SQVTM and ANQGSEA. Between the trimmed V and J ends, which lost 6 bases and 1 base, there was a span of 12 bases. The length of the CDR3 is 13 residues. The CDR3 sequence is CSVEGRANTEAFF. The DNA for the CDR3 is TGCAGCGTAGAGGGCAGAGCGAACACTGAAGCTTTCTTT.

The chain recombines TRBV7-9 with TRBJ2-1; D is uncertain. Germline V CDR1 and CDR2: SEHNR, FQNEAQ (reference sequence). V was clipped by 0 bases and J by 8 bases, with 11 bases between them. The CDR3 spans 14 residues. The CDR3 is CASSLAVSKDEQFF. The DNA of the CDR3 is TGTGCCAGCAGCTTAGCGGTCAGTAAGGATGAGCAGTTCTTC.

This chain uses TRBV9 with TRBJ2-7; the match to TRBD1 covers 7 bases. The trim removed 0 bases at V and 3 bases at J, leaving 9 bases unmatched. Looked up from germline, CDR1 is SGDLS and CDR2 is YYNGEE. The CDR3 has 16 amino acids. The CDR3 loop is CASSVGPGQAIYEQYF. CDR3 sequence (DNA): TGTGCCAGCAGCGTAGGCCCCGGACAGGCAATCTACGAGCAGTACTTC.